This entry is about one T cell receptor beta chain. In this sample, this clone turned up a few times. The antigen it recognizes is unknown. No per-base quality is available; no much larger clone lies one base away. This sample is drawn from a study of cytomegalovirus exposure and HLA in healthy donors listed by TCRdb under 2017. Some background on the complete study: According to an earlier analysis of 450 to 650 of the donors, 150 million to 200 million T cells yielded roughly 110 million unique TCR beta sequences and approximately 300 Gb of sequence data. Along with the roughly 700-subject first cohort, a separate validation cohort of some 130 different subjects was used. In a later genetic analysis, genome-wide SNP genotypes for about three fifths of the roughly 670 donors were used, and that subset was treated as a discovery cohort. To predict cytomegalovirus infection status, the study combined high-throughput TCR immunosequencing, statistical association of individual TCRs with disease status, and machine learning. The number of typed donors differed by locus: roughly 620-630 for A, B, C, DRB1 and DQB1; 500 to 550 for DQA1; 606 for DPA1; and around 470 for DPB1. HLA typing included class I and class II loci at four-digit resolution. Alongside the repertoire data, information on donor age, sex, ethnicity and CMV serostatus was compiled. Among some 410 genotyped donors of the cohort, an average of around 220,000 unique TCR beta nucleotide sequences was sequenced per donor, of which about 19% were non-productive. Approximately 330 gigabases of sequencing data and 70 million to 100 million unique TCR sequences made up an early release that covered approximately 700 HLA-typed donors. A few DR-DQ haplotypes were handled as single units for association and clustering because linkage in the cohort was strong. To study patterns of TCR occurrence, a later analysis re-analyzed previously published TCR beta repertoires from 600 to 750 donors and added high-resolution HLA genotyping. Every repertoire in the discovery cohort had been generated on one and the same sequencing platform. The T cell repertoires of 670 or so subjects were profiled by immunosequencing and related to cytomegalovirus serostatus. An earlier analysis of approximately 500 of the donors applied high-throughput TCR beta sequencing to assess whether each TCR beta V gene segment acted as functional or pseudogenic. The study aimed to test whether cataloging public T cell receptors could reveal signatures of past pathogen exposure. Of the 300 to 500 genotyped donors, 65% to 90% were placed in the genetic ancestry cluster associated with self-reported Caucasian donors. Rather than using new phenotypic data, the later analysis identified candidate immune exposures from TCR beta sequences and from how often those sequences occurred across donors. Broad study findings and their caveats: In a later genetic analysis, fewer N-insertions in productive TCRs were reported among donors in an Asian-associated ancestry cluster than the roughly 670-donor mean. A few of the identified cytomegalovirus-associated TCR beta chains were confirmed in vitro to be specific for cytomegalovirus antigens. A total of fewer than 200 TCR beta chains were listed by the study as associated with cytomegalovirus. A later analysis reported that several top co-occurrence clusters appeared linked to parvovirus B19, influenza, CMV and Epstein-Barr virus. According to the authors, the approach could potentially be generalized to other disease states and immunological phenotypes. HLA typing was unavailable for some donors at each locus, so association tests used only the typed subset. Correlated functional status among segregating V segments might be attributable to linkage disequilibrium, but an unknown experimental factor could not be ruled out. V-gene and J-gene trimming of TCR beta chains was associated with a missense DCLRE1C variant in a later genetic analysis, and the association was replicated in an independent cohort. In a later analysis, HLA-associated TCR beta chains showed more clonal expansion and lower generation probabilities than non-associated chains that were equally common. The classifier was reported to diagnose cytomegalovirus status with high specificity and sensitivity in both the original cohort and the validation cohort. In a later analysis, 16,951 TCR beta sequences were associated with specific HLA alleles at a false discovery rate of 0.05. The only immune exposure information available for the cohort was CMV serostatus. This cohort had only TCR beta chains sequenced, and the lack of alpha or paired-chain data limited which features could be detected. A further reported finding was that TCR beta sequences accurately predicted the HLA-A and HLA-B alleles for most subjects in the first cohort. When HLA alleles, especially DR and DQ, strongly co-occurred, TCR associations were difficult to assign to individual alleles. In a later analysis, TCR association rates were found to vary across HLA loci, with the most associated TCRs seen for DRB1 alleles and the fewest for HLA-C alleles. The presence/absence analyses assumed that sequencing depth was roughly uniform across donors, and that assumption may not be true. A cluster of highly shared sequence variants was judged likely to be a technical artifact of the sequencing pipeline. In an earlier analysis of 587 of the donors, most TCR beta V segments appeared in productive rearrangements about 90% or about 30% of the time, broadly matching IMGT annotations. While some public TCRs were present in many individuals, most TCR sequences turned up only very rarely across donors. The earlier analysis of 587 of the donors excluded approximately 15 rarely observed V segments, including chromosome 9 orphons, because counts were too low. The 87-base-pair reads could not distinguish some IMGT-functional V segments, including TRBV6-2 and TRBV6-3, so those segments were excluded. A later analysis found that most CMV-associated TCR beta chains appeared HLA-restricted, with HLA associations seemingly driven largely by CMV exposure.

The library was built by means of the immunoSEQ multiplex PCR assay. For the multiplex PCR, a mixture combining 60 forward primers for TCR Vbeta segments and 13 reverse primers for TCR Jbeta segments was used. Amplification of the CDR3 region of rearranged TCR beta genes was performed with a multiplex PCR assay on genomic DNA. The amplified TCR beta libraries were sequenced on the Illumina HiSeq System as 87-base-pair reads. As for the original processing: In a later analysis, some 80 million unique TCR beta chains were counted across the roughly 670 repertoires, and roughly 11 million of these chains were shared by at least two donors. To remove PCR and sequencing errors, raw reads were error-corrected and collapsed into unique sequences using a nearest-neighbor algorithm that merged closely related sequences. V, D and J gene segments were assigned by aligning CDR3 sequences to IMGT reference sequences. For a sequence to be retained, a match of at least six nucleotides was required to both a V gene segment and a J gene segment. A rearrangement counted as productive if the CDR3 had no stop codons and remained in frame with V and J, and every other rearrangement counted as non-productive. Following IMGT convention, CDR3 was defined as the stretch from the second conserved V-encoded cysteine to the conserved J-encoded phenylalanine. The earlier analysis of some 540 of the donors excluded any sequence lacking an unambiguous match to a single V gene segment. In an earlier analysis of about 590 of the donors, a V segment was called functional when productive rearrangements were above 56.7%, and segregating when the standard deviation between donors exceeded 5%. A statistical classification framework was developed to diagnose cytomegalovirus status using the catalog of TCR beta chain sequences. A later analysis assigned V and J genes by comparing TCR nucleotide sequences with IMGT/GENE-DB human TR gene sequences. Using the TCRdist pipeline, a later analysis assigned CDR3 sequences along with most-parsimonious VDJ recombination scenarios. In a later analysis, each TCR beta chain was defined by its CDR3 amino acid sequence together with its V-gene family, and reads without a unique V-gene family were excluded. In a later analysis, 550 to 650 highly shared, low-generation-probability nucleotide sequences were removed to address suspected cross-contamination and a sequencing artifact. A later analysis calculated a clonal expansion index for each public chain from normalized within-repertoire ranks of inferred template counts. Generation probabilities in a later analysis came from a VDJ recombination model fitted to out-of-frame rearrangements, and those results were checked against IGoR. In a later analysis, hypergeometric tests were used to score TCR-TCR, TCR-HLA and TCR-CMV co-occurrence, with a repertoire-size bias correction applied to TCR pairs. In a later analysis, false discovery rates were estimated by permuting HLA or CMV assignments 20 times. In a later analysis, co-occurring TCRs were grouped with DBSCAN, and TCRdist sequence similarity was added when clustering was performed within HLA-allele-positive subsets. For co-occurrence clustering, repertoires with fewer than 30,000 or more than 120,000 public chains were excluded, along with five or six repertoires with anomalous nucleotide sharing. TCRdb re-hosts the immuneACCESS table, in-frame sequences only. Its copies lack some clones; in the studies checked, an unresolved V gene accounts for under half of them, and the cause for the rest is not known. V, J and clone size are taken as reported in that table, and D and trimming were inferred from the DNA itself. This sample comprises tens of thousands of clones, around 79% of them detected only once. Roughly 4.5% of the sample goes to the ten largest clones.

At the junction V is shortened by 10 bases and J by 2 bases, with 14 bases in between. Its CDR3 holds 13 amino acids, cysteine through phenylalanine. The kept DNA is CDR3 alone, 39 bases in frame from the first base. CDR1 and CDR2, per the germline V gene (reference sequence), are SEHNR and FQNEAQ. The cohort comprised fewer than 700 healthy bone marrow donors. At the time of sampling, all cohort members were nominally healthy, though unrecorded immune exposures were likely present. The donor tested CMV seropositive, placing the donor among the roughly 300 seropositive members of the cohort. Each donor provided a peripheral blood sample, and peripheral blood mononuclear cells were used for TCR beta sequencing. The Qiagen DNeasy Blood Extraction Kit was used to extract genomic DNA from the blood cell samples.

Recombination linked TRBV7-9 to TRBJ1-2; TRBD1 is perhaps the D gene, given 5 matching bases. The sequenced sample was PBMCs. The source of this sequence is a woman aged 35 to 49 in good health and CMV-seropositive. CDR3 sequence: CATEAGGNYGYTF. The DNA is TGTGCCACCGAGGCGGGGGGGAACTATGGCTACACCTTC.